Below are 32 T cell receptor beta chains sequenced from a single sample in a study of PD-1 blockade in mismatch repair-deficient tumors. Profiled with immunoSEQ multiplex PCR; TCRdb holds only in-frame clones, not every one. Among about 14,000 clones listed, roughly 80% were seen once. Noted time point: roughly 11-day in vitro stimulation with candidate neoantigen peptide 4. What these receptors recognize is not known. The sequenced sample was cells cultured in vitro, obtained from a patient treated with pembrolizumab. These receptor sequences come from an adult with mismatch repair-deficient cancer.

V gene TRBV13 combines with J gene TRBJ2-5; D ambiguous. Germline CDR1 and CDR2: PRHDT and FYEKMQ (reference sequence). This CDR3 has 15 amino acids. V was pared by 4 bases and J by 0 bases, with 12 bases between. The CDR3 here is CASSSANSYQETQYF. In DNA form, the CDR3 reads TGTGCCAGCAGCTCCGCTAACTCGTACCAAGAGACCCAGTACTTC.

A few counts support this clone. The chain uses TRBV18 and TRBJ1-1; D not certain. Germline loops: CDR1 KGHSH, CDR2 LQKENI. Trimming took off 0 bases at V and 7 bases at J, with 6 bases between the two ends. CDR3 size: 12 residues. This CDR3 reads CASSPPKSEAFF. The CDR3 DNA reads TGTGCCAGCTCACCACCGAAGAGTGAAGCTTTCTTT.

J is TRBJ2-1 and V is TRBV15; D not certain. Germline loops: CDR1 LNHNV, CDR2 YYDKDF (reference sequence). The CDR3 has 11 amino acids. With 6 bases removed from V and 10 bases from J, the gap between germline ends came to 10 bases. The CDR3 DNA is TGTGCCACCAGAGGAGTGGGCGAGCAGTTCTTC. Protein: CATRGVGEQFF.

The rearrangement links TRBV6-4 to TRBJ2-1; D is uncertain. This CDR3 region has 15 residues. CDR1 MRHNA and CDR2 SNTAGT come from the germline V gene. V was cut by 4 bases and J by 8 bases, with 18 bases left in between. The CDR3 bases are TGTGCCAGCAGTGTCGGGCCCTTTCCGCGGTATGAGCAGTTCTTC. Translated, it gives CASSVGPFPRYEQFF.

For the CDR3, the DNA is TGCGCCAGCAGCATAGGACAGGGACCCTGGGCTAATGAAAAACTGTTTTTT. Translating it yields CASSIGQGPWANEKLFF. The chain couples TRBV5-1 to TRBJ1-4, with 8 bases lining up with TRBD1. Germline CDR1 SGHRS, CDR2 YFSETQ. The CDR3 loop spans 17 amino acids. Trimming removed 4 bases from V and 3 bases from J; junction bases left unmatched: 11.

This chain connects TRBV27 to TRBJ2-1; TRBD2 matches at 8 bases. V lost 8 bases and J lost 4; bases outside the gene matches: 7. The CDR3 spans 14 residues. Germline V gene data show CDR1 as MNHEY and CDR2 as SMNVEV (reference sequence). The CDR3 is CASGQAGVYNEQFF. The CDR3 DNA sequence: TGTGCCAGCGGACAAGCGGGAGTGTACAATGAGCAGTTCTTC.

The chain combines TRBV5-6 with TRBJ2-1, with 8 positions matching TRBD1. V dropped 4 bases and J dropped 3; count of bases not matched to a gene: 9. The CDR3 is made up of 16 amino acids. Germline values: CDR1 SGHDT, CDR2 YYEEEE. This chain's CDR3 is CASSPVDRVVYNEQFF. Here the CDR3 DNA reads TGTGCCAGCAGCCCGGTGGACAGGGTGGTCTACAATGAGCAGTTCTTC.

This chain links TRBV11-2 with TRBJ2-3; 10 bases fit TRBD1. The CDR3 has 15 amino acids. Germline V gene sequence: CDR1 SGHAT, CDR2 FQNNGV. After removal of 5 bases from V and 2 bases from J, the junction contained 4 bases not matched to a gene. For the CDR3, the DNA is TGTGCCAGCAGCGCCGGGACAGGGGACACAGATACGCAGTATTTT. Protein sequence: CASSAGTGDTDTQYF.

The chain recombines TRBV11-2 with TRBJ2-4; possibly TRBD1 or TRBD2 for D (5 bases each). Per germline, CDR1 SGHAT and CDR2 FQNNGV. V gave up 2 bases and J gave up 0 bases, with 11 bases separating them. The CDR3 totals 16 residues. The CDR3 nucleotides are TGTGCCAGCAGCTTAAGGGGCGGGCTAGCCAAAAACATTCAGTACTTC. Protein sequence: CASSLRGGLAKNIQYF.

This chain links TRBV5-1 with TRBJ2-2; D may be TRBD1 or TRBD2 (5 bases each). Trimming took off 4 bases at V and 4 bases at J, with 17 bases between the two ends. The CDR3 has 16 amino acids. Germline V CDR1 and CDR2: SGHRS, YFSETQ. CDR3 DNA: TGCGCCAGCAGCATCGGGACCGCTCAAGGCACCGGGGAGCTGTTTTTT. Amino acid sequence: CASSIGTAQGTGELFF.

The gene calls are TRBV21-1 and TRBJ1-5; the D call TRBD1 from the table was never checked on the DNA. TRBV21-1 corresponds to a pseudogene. This CDR3 region has 18 residues. The CDR3 DNA reads TGTGCCAGCAGCAACGATCCCAGGGGGCGGACGGGCAATCAGCCCCAGCATTTT. Its protein product is CASSNDPRGRTGNQPQHF.

The chain combines TRBV11-2 with TRBJ2-1; TRBD2 matches 8 bases. Germline V lookup: CDR1 SGHAT, CDR2 FQNNGV. V shed 3 bases, J shed 3 bases, and the junction held 10 bases outside the gene matches. This CDR3 comprises 17 residues. CDR3 protein: CASSFIREGLNYNEQFF. For the CDR3, the DNA is TGTGCCAGCAGCTTTATCCGGGAGGGCCTCAACTACAATGAGCAGTTCTTC.

The gene calls are TRBV28 and TRBJ1-2, with D uncertain. Trimming removed 7 bases at V and 1 base at J, with 13 bases between. This CDR3 spans 14 amino acids. Germline V CDR1 and CDR2: MDHEN, SYDVKM. CDR3 protein: CASKYGAFNYGYTF. Written as DNA, the CDR3 is TGTGCCAGCAAGTACGGAGCCTTTAACTATGGCTACACCTTC.

The chain has TRBV5-4 and TRBJ2-1, with 8 positions matching TRBD2. Germline trimming cut 2 bases from V and 11 bases from J; bases unmatched to any gene: 15. CDR1 SGHNT and CDR2 YYREEE come from the germline V gene (reference sequence). This CDR3 has 16 residues. CDR3 sequence reads: CASSLNRLASINQQFF. The DNA of the CDR3 is TGTGCCAGCAGCTTAAACCGACTAGCGTCCATTAACCAGCAGTTCTTC.

The J gene is TRBJ1-2, the V gene TRBV28; D is possibly TRBD1 (6 bases). This CDR3 has 13 residues. V lost 6 bases and J lost 4, with 12 bases in between. Per the germline V gene, CDR1 is MDHEN and CDR2 is SYDVKM. In nucleotides, the CDR3 is TGTGCCAGCAGGACGGGACACCTCTATGGCTACACCTTC. Its protein is CASRTGHLYGYTF.

The chain recombines TRBV28 with TRBJ2-3, with 11 bases matching TRBD2. The germline CDR1 and CDR2 sequences are MDHEN and SYDVKM. V trimming: 6 bases; J trimming: 5 bases; junction bases outside the gene matches: 7. The CDR3 sequence is 15 residues long. The CDR3 is CASRILAGGLDTQYF. The DNA of the CDR3 is TGTGCCAGCAGGATTCTAGCGGGAGGCTTAGATACGCAGTATTTT.

V usage is TRBV9 and J usage is TRBJ2-1, with D perhaps given as TRBD1 or TRBD2 (5 bases each). The CDR3 covers 18 residues. In germline, CDR1 is SGDLS, CDR2 YYNGEE. Trimming pared 0 bases from V and 3 bases from J, leaving 19 bases between. This CDR3 reads CASSVGAGTDSIYNEQFF. The CDR3 DNA follows: TGTGCCAGCAGCGTAGGAGCCGGGACCGACTCCATCTACAATGAGCAGTTCTTC.

The chain links TRBV5-1 to TRBJ2-2; 11 bases are a match to TRBD2. V lost 2 bases to trimming and J lost 5 bases; unmatched junction nucleotides: 5. In germline, CDR1 is SGHRS, CDR2 YFSETQ. This CDR3 is 16 amino acids long. The CDR3 bases are TGCGCCAGCAGCTTTTGGACTAGCGGGCGGACCGGGGAGCTGTTTTTT. This sequence encodes CASSFWTSGRTGELFF.

V is TRBV7-3 and J is TRBJ2-1, with D hard to call. Trimming stripped 1 base from V and 6 bases from J, with 7 bases between. The CDR3 spans 13 residues. The germline V gene has CDR1 SGHTA and CDR2 FQGTGA. DNA for the CDR3: TGTGCCAGCAGCTTAAGAAGCTCCAATGAGCAGTTCTTC. Its translation: CASSLRSSNEQFF.

The CDR3 is CASSEGFLYNEQFF. Written as DNA, the CDR3 is TGTGCCAGCAGTGAGGGGTTCCTCTACAATGAGCAGTTCTTC. V and J are TRBV2 and TRBJ2-1; D ambiguous. Germline V gives CDR1 SNHLY, CDR2 FYNNEI. V was clipped by 3 bases and J by 3 bases, with 9 bases between them. This CDR3 is built from 14 residues.

This clone was seen a few times. V gene TRBV2 combines with J gene TRBJ2-7; tentative D call: TRBD2 (6 bases). The CDR3 covers 10 residues. Germline values: CDR1 SNHLY, CDR2 FYNNEI. Trimming took off 6 bases at V and 10 bases at J, with 10 bases between the two ends. CDR3 in DNA: TGTGCCAGCAGCGGGGACTTCCAGTACTTC. Its protein is CASSGDFQYF.

The chain carries TRBV2 and TRBJ2-7; 8 bases align to TRBD2. V was pared by 2 bases and J by 5 bases, with 8 bases of the junction left unmatched. CDR1 SNHLY and CDR2 FYNNEI come from the germline V gene. This CDR3 has 15 residues. CDR3 loop: CASSEPGGPTNEQYF. The CDR3 bases are TGTGCCAGCAGTGAACCGGGAGGGCCTACCAACGAGCAGTACTTC.

The chain employs TRBV5-1 and TRBJ1-2; D gene unclear. The CDR3 loop spans 15 amino acids. Germline CDR1 is SGHRS and CDR2 is YFSETQ. Trimming took 4 bases from V and 0 from J, leaving 13 bases between them. Here the CDR3 reads CASSASGISNYGYTF. The CDR3 nucleotides read TGCGCCAGCAGCGCGTCCGGGATCTCTAACTATGGCTACACCTTC.

V is TRBV28 and J is TRBJ2-5; 16 bases agree with TRBD2. The ends lost 10 bases at V and 4 bases at J; junction bases unmatched: 6. The CDR3 contains 15 residues. Germline-derived CDR1 and CDR2 are MDHEN and SYDVKM. CDR3 coding DNA: TGTGCCACCGGGACTAGCGGGAGGGCCACAGAGACCCAGTACTTC. Translation gives CATGTSGRATETQYF. The whole variable domain, filled in from reference TRBV28 and TRBJ2-5, reads DVKVTQSSRYLVKRTGEKVFLECVQDMDHENMFWYRQDPGLGLRLIYFSYDVKMKEKGDIPEGYSVSREKKERFSLILESASTNQTSMYLCATGTSGRATETQYFGPGTRLLVL.

This sequence joins TRBV19 and TRBJ2-7; 9 bases agree with TRBD2. J gave up 4 bases and V 3 bases, and 10 bases lay outside the gene matches. This CDR3 comprises 16 residues. Germline V CDR1 and CDR2: LNHDA, SQIVND (reference sequence). This chain's CDR3 is CASSMGAVSGGYEQYF. For the CDR3, the DNA is TGTGCCAGTAGTATGGGGGCGGTTAGCGGGGGTTACGAGCAGTACTTC. The full variable domain, its missing parts supplied by reference TRBV19 and TRBJ2-7, is DGGITQSPKYLFRKEGQNVTLSCEQNLNHDAMYWYRQDPGQGLRLIYYSQIVNDFQKGDIAEGYSVSREKKESFPLTVTSAQKNPTAFYLCASSMGAVSGGYEQYFGPGTRLTVT.

This clone was seen just once. This chain's CDR3 is CASSRQGNEKLFF. In DNA, the CDR3 is TGCGCCAGCAGCAGACAGGGTAATGAAAAACTGTTTTTT. The chain combines TRBV5-1 with TRBJ1-4; 7 positions match TRBD1. Unmatched junction bases numbered 1, after V lost 4 bases and J lost 4 bases. The germline CDR1 and CDR2 sequences are SGHRS and YFSETQ. This CDR3 is 13 amino acids long.

The chain couples TRBV5-1 to TRBJ1-6, with 9 bases fitting TRBD1. The CDR3 sequence is 17 residues long. Per the germline V gene, CDR1 is SGHRS and CDR2 is YFSETQ. The V segment lost 5 bases and the J segment 7 bases; nucleotides outside the gene matches: 13. Here the CDR3 reads CASRAAYRGRFNSPLHF. The CDR3 DNA is TGCGCCAGCAGGGCCGCCTACAGGGGGCGGTTCAATTCACCCCTCCACTTT. Supplemented by reference TRBV5-1 and TRBJ1-6, the full variable domain reads KAGVTQTPRYLIKTRGQQVTLSCSPISGHRSVSWYQQTPGQGLQFLFEYFSETQRNKGNFPGRFSGRQFSNSRSEMNVSTLELGDSALYLCASRAAYRGRFNSPLHFGNGTRLTVT.

The chain employs TRBV2 and TRBJ2-7; D is unclear. Germline CDR1 is SNHLY and CDR2 is FYNNEI. Trimming removed 2 bases at V and 3 bases at J, with 8 bases between. This CDR3 has 13 amino acids. The CDR3 bases are TGTGCCAGCAGTGAAAGGGAACTCTACGAGCAGTACTTC. Its translation: CASSERELYEQYF.

J is TRBJ2-1 and V is TRBV7-8; TRBD2 matches at 10 bases. The CDR3 spans 15 residues. The germline CDR1 and CDR2 sequences are SGHVS and FQNEAQ. V lost 2 bases and J lost 7; bases outside the gene matches: 5. The CDR3 sequence is CASSLTSGMRNEQFF. CDR3 nucleotides: TGTGCCAGCAGCTTAACTAGCGGGATGAGGAATGAGCAGTTCTTC.

The chain joins TRBV7-3 to TRBJ2-2; D might be TRBD1 or TRBD2, each matching 7 bases. Germline V lookup: CDR1 SGHTA, CDR2 FQGTGA. V lost 5 bases and J 9 bases, leaving 19 bases between the germline ends. The CDR3 runs 15 residues. The CDR3 DNA reads TGTGCCAGCAGCCCCAGAACAGGGGAGGGCCGGGAGCTGTTTTTT. Encoded protein: CASSPRTGEGRELFF.

The chain recombines TRBV14 with TRBJ2-7, with D uncertain. The V and J ends lost 4 bases and 1 base respectively, with 11 bases between them. The CDR3 covers 14 residues. Germline-derived CDR1 and CDR2 are SGHDN and FVKESK. CDR3 loop: CASSRAGPSYEQYF. CDR3 nucleotide sequence: TGTGCCAGCAGCCGAGCCGGGCCGTCCTACGAGCAGTACTTC.

The genes are TRBV9 and TRBJ1-4; 7 bases are shared with TRBD1. The CDR3 sequence is 16 residues long. Trimming at V came to 5 bases and at J to 5 bases, leaving 12 bases not matched to a gene. The germline CDR1 and CDR2 sequences are SGDLS and YYNGEE. The CDR3 nucleotides read TGTGCCAGCAGTGTATCGACAGGGCAGGGGAATGAAAAACTGTTTTTT. It codes for CASSVSTGQGNEKLFF.